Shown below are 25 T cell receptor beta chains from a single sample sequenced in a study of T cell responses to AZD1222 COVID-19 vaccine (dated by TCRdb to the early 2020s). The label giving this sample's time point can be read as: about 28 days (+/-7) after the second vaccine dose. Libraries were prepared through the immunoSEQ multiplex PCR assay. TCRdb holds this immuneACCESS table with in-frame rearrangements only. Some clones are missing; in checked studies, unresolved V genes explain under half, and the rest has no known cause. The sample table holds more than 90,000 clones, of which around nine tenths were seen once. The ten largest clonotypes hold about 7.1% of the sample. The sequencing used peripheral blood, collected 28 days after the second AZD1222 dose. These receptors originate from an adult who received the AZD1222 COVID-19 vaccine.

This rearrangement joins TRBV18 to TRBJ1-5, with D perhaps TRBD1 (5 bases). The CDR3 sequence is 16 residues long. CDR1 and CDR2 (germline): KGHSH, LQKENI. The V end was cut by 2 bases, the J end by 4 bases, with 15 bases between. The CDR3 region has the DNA TGTGCCAGCTCACCATTGGCAGGGCGCGTTAATCAGCCCCAGCATTTT. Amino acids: CASSPLAGRVNQPQHF.

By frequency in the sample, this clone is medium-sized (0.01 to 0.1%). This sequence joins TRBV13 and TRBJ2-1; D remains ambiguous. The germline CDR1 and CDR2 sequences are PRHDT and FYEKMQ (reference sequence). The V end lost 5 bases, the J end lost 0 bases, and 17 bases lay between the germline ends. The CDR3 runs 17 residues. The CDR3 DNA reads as TGTGCCAGCAGCCCCGTGTCCAGGTCGGGCTCCTACAATGAGCAGTTCTTC. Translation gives CASSPVSRSGSYNEQFF.

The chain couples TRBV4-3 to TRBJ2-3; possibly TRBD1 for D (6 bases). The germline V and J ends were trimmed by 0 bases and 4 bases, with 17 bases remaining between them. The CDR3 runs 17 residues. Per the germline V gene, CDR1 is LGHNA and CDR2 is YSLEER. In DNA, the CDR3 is TGCGCCAGCAGCCAAGATAGGCAGGGTCCAGGGGCAGATACGCAGTATTTT. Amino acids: CASSQDRQGPGADTQYF.

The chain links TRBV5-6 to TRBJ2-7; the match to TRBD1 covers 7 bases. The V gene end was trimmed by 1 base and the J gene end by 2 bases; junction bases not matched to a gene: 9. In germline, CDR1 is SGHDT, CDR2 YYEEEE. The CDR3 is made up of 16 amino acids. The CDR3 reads CASSLLRDSDTYEQYF. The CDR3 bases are TGTGCCAGCAGCTTGCTCCGGGACAGCGATACCTACGAGCAGTACTTC.

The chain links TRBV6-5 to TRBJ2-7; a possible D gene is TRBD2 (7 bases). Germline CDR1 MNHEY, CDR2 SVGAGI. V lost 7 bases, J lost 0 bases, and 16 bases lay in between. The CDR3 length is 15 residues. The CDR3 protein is CASTYIAGASYEQYF. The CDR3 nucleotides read TGTGCCAGCACCTATATCGCGGGGGCCTCCTACGAGCAGTACTTC.

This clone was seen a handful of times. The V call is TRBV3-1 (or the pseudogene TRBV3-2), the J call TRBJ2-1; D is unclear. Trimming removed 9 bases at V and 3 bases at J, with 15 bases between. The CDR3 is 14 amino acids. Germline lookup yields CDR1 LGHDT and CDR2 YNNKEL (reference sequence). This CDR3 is CASHRTDNYNEQFF. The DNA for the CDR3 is TGTGCCAGTCATAGAACGGATAACTACAATGAGCAGTTCTTC.

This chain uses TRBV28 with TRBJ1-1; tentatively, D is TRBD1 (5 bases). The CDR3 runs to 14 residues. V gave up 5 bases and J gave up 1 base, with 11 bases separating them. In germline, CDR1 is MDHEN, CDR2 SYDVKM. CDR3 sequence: CASSMTGGNTEAFF. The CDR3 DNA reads TGTGCCAGCAGTATGACCGGGGGGAACACTGAAGCTTTCTTT.

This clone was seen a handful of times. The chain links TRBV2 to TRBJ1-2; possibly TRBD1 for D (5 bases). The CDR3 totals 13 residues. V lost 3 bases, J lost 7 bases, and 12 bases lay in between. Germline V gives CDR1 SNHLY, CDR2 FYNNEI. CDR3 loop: CASSEVQDGGYTF. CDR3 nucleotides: TGTGCCAGCAGTGAGGTACAGGATGGTGGCTACACCTTC.

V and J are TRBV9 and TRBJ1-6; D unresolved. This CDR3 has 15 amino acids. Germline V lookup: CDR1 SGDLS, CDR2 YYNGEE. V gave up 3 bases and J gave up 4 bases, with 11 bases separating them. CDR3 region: CASSGSPGYNSPLHF. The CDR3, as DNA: TGTGCCAGCAGCGGGTCCCCGGGATATAATTCACCCCTCCACTTT. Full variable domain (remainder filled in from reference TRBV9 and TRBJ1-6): DSGVTQTPKHLITATGQRVTLRCSPRSGDLSVYWYQQSLDQGLQFLIQYYNGEERAKGNILERFSAQQFPDLHSELNLSSLELGDSALYFCASSGSPGYNSPLHFGNGTRLTVT.

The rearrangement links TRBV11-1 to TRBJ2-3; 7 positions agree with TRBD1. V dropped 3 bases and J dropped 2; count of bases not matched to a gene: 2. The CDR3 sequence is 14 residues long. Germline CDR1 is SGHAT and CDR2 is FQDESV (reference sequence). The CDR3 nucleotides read TGTGCCAGCAGCTTTGACAGGGTCACAGATACGCAGTATTTT. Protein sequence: CASSFDRVTDTQYF. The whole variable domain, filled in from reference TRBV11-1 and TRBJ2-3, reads EAEVAQSPRYKITEKSQAVAFWCDPISGHATLYWYRQILGQGPELLVQFQDESVVDDSQLPKDRFSAERLKGVDSTLKIQPAELGDSAMYLCASSFDRVTDTQYFGPGTRLTVL.

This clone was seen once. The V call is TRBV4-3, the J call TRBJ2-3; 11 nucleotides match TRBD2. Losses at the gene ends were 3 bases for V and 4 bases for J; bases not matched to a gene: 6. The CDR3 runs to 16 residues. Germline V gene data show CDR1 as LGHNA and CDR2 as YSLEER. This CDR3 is CASSHGTSGRADTQYF. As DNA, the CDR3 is TGCGCCAGCAGCCATGGAACTAGCGGGAGAGCAGATACGCAGTATTTT.

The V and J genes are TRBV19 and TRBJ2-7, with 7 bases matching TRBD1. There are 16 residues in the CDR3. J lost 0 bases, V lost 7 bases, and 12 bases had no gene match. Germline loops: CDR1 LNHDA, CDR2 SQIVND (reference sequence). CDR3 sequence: CASTLRGGQSSYEQYF. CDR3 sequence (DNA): TGTGCCAGTACCCTAAGAGGGGGACAGAGCTCCTACGAGCAGTACTTC.

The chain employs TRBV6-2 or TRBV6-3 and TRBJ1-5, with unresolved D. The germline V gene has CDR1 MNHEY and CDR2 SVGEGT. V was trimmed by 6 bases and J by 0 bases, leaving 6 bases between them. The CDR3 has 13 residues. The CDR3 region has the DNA TGTGCCAGCAGCCTCAATAGCAATCAGCCCCAGCATTTT. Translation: CASSLNSNQPQHF.

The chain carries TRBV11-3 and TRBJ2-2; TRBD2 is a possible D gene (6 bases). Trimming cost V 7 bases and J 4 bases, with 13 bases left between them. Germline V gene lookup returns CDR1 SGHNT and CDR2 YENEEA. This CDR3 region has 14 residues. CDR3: CASTLAGSTGELFF. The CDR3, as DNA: TGTGCCAGCACCCTTGCGGGAAGCACCGGGGAGCTGTTTTTT. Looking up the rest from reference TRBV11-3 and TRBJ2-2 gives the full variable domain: EAGVVQSPRYKIIEKKQPVAFWCNPISGHNTLYWYLQNLGQGPELLIRYENEEAVDDSQLPKDRFSAERLKGVDSTLKIQPAELGDSAVYLCASTLAGSTGELFFGEGSRLTVL.

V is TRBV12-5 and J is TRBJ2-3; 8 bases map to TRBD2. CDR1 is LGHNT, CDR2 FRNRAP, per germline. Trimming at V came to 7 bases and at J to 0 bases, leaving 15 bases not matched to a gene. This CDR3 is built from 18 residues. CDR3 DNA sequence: TGTGCTAGTGCCCAAGGCACTAGCGGATTTACTAGCACAGATACGCAGTATTTT. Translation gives CASAQGTSGFTSTDTQYF.

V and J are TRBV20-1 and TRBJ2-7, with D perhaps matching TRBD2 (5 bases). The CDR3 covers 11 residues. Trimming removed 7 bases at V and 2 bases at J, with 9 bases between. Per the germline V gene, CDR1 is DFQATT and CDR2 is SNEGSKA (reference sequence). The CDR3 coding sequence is TGCAGTGGCCTCGGGACCTACGAGCAGTACTTC. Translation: CSGLGTYEQYF.

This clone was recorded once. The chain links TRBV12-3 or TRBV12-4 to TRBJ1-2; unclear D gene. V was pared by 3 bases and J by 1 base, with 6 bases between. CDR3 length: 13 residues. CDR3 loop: CASSFGLNYGYTF. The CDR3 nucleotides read TGTGCCAGCAGTTTCGGCCTTAACTATGGCTACACCTTC.

CDR3 residues: CASSEQGKNYGYTF. Written as DNA, the CDR3 is TGTGCCAGCAGCGAACAGGGGAAAAACTATGGCTACACCTTC. The chain uses TRBV5-4 and TRBJ1-2; 7 bases line up with TRBD1. This CDR3 has 14 amino acids. The germline V gene has CDR1 SGHNT and CDR2 YYREEE (reference sequence). Trimming cost V 4 bases and J 2 bases; bases outside gene matches: 5.

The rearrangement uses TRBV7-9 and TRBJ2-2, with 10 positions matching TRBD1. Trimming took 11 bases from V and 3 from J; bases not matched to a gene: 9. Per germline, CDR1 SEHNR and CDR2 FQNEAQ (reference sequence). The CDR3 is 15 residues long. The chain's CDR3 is CASAPGQGYTGELFF. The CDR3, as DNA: TGTGCCTCCGCACCGGGACAGGGGTACACCGGGGAGCTGTTTTTT.

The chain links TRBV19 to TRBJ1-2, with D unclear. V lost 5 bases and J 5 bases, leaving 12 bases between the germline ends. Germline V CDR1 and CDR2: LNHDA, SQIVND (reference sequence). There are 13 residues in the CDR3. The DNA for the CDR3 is TGTGCCAGTAGTCCCACCCCCCGGTATGGCTACACCTTC. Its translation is CASSPTPRYGYTF.

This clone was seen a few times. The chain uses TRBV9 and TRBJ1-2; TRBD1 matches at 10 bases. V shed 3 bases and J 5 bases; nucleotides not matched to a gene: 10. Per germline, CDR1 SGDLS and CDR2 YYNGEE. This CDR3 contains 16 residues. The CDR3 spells CASSASTGGAKYGYTF. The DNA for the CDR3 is TGTGCCAGCAGCGCCTCGACAGGGGGCGCGAAATATGGCTACACCTTC.

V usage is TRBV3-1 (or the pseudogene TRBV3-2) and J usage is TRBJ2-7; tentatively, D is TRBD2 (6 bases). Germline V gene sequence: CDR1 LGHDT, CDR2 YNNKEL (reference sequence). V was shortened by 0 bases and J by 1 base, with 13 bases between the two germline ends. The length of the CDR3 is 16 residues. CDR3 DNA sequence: TGTGCCAGCAGCCAAGATGGTCGGGGGTCATCCTACGAGCAGTACTTC. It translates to CASSQDGRGSSYEQYF.

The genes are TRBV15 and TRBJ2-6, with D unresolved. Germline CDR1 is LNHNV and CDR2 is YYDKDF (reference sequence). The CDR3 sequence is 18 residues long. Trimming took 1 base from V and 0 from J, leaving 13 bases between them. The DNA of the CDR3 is TGTGCCACCAGCAGAGCGGTGGGAATGATCTCTGGGGCCAACGTCCTGACTTTC. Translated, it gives CATSRAVGMISGANVLTF.

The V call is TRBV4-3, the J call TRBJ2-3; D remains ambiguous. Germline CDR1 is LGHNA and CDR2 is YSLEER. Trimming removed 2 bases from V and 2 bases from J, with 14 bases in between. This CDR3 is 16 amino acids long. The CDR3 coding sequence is TGCGCCAGCAGCCAACTCCTTCCGCCCACCACAGATACGCAGTATTTT. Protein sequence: CASSQLLPPTTDTQYF.

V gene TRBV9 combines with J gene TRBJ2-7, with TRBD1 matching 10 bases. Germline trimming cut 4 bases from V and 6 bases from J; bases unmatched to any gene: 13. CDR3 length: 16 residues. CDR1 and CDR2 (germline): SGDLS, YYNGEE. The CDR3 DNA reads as TGTGCCAGCAGCATACGGACAGGGGGAGGGTTTGGCGAGCAGTACTTC. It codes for CASSIRTGGGFGEQYF.